These T cell receptor beta chains were read from a single sample in a study of cytomegalovirus exposure and HLA in healthy donors. Profiling relied on immunoSEQ multiplex PCR, and the TCRdb table lists in-frame clones only, not all of them. The sample yields about 68,000 clones, 75% to 85% seen once. Sequencing was performed on PBMCs. These TCRs come from a human donor in good health. Each CDR3 is given with its conserved first and last residue. The order of the fields is CDR3 length, clone size, J gene, D gene, V gene, CDR3 protein, CDR3 DNA. A D gene is named only where the DNA matches it firmly. The size of a clone is reported for some rows only, either as once, few or many, or as a class for expanded clones.

13 | NA | TRBJ1-5 | NA | TRBV6-6 | CASSYGQDQPQHF | TGTGCCAGCAGTTACGGGCAGGATCAGCCCCAGCATTTT
15 | NA | TRBJ2-7 | NA | TRBV15 | CATSREQAQTGEQYF | TGTGCCACCAGCAGAGAACAGGCCCAGACCGGGGAGCAGTACTTC
15 | NA | TRBJ2-7 | TRBD1 | TRBV2 | CATKGGTGPPYEQYF | TGTGCCACCAAAGGTGGGACAGGTCCCCCCTACGAGCAGTACTTC
17 | NA | TRBJ2-7 | NA | TRBV9 | CASSVTPDIALTYEQYF | TGTGCCAGCAGCGTAACGCCCGACATTGCTCTAACCTACGAGCAGTACTTC
17 | NA | TRBJ2-1 | TRBD2 | TRBV5-1 | CASSLGTSGSSYNEQFF | TGCGCCAGCAGCCTGGGGACTAGCGGGAGCTCCTACAATGAGCAGTTCTTC
15 | NA | TRBJ1-6 | TRBD1 | TRBV5-1 | CASSYTGTDPSPLHF | TGCGCCAGCAGCTACACCGGGACAGATCCTTCACCCCTCCACTTT
13 | NA | TRBJ1-2 | NA | TRBV28 | CASSPGQFYGYTF | TGTGCCAGCAGTCCCGGACAGTTCTATGGCTACACCTTC
14 | NA | TRBJ2-7 | TRBD1 | TRBV7-6 | CASSLGDRSYEQYF | TGTGCCAGCAGCTTAGGGGACAGGAGTTACGAGCAGTACTTC
15 | NA | TRBJ2-2 | NA | TRBV10-1 | CASSRDTANTGELFF | TGCGCCAGCAGTAGGGACACCGCGAACACCGGGGAGCTGTTTTTT
19 | NA | TRBJ2-1 | NA | TRBV7-9 | CATSSNRTRASVTYNEQFF | TGTGCAACCAGCTCGAACCGCACCAGGGCTAGCGTTACCTACAATGAGCAGTTCTTC
15 | NA | TRBJ2-3 | TRBD2 | TRBV11-3 | CASSFRGGAVDTQYF | TGTGCCAGCAGCTTCCGCGGGGGGGCAGTAGATACGCAGTATTTT
15 | NA | TRBJ2-3 | NA | TRBV4-1 | CASSQDSQGADTQYF | TGCGCCAGCAGCCAAGATAGCCAGGGCGCAGATACGCAGTATTTT
20 | NA | TRBJ2-2 | TRBD2 | TRBV5-1 | CASSLGLAGGPPSNTGELFF | TGCGCCAGCAGCCTGGGTTTAGCGGGGGGACCCCCTTCGAACACCGGGGAGCTGTTTTTT
15 | NA | TRBJ2-2 | TRBD1 | TRBV18 | CASSFGQGSTGELFF | TGTGCCAGCTCGTTCGGACAGGGATCCACCGGGGAGCTGTTTTTT
17 | NA | TRBJ2-7 | TRBD1 | TRBV2 | CASSPSTGQTLAYEQYF | TGTGCCAGCAGCCCCTCGACAGGGCAAACTTTAGCCTACGAGCAGTACTTC
14 | NA | TRBJ1-4 | NA | TRBV25-1 | CASSPRGTNEKLFF | TGTGCCAGCAGCCCCAGGGGAACTAATGAAAAACTGTTTTTT
16 | NA | TRBJ1-1 | TRBD1 | TRBV9 | CASSSRTGALNTEAFF | TGTGCCAGCAGCTCACGGACAGGGGCCCTAAACACTGAAGCTTTCTTT
15 | NA | TRBJ2-2 | NA | TRBV2 | CASVGVGGNTGELFF | TGTGCCAGCGTGGGGGTGGGGGGGAACACCGGGGAGCTGTTTTTT
16 | few | TRBJ2-7 | TRBD2 | TRBV7-2 | CASSLDGTTRGGVQYF | TGTGCCAGCAGCCTAGACGGGACTACTCGGGGGGGGGTGCAGTACTTC
14 | NA | TRBJ1-1 | NA | TRBV6-6 | CASSYPGVNTEAFF | TGTGCCAGCAGTTATCCAGGGGTTAACACTGAAGCTTTCTTT
16 | once | TRBJ2-1 | TRBD1 | TRBV4-1 | CASSQDPGQGFNEQFF | TGCGCCAGCAGCCAGGACCCGGGACAGGGATTCAATGAGCAGTTCTTC
15 | NA | TRBJ1-1 | NA | TRBV7-2 | CASSWSLVLNTEAFF | TGTGCCAGCAGCTGGAGCCTGGTGTTGAACACTGAAGCTTTCTTT
12 | NA | TRBJ2-1 | NA | TRBV7-9 | CASSSWRNEQFF | TGTGCCAGCAGCTCATGGAGGAATGAGCAGTTCTTC
15 | NA | TRBJ2-7 | TRBD1 | TRBV4-2 | CASSLLRTGPYEQYF | TGTGCCAGCAGCCTTCTCCGGACAGGGCCCTACGAGCAGTACTTC
14 | NA | TRBJ1-6 | TRBD1 | TRBV27 | CASRLTGPNSPLHF | TGTGCCAGCAGGCTGACAGGGCCCAATTCACCCCTCCACTTT
16 | few | TRBJ2-2 | NA | TRBV7-3 | CASSLNYRANTGELFF | TGTGCCAGCAGCTTAAACTACAGGGCGAACACCGGGGAGCTGTTTTTT
15 | NA | TRBJ1-4 | TRBD1 | TRBV27 | CASSPDDRAGEKLFF | TGTGCCAGCAGTCCAGATGACAGGGCAGGTGAAAAACTGTTTTTT
13 | NA | TRBJ1-5 | NA | TRBV5-5 | CASSMDSDQPQHF | TGTGCCAGCAGCATGGACAGTGATCAGCCCCAGCATTTT
18 | NA | TRBJ2-4 | NA | TRBV19 | CASSIEPAGYGGKNIQYF | TGTGCCAGTAGTATAGAGCCGGCGGGGTATGGCGGCAAAAACATTCAGTACTTC
16 | NA | TRBJ1-1 | TRBD1 | TRBV18 | CASSQVRGRGNTEAFF | TGTGCCAGCTCACAAGTCAGGGGGCGCGGGAACACTGAAGCTTTCTTT
16 | few | TRBJ1-5 | NA | TRBV19 | CASSMGGTGGSEPQHF | TGTGCCAGTAGTATGGGGGGGACCGGGGGGTCAGAGCCCCAGCATTTT
18 | once | TRBJ2-7 | TRBD1 | TRBV5-5 | CASSLEGDRGFVDYEQYF | TGTGCCAGCAGCTTGGAGGGGGACAGGGGATTCGTCGACTACGAGCAGTACTTC
15 | NA | TRBJ2-5 | TRBD1 | TRBV5-1 | CASSLVAGGLETQYF | TGCGCCAGCAGCTTGGTAGCAGGGGGCTTGGAGACCCAGTACTTC
16 | once | TRBJ2-3 | TRBD2 | TRBV18 | CASSPRLAASTDTQYF | TGTGCCAGCTCACCTCGACTAGCGGCTAGCACAGATACGCAGTATTTT
14 | NA | TRBJ1-2 | TRBD1 | TRBV5-1 | CASSLTGTAYGYTF | TGCGCCAGCAGCTTAACCGGGACAGCCTATGGCTACACCTTC
17 | NA | TRBJ1-6 | TRBD1 | TRBV6-1 | CASSGIPQGAGNSPLHF | TGTGCCAGCAGTGGCATCCCCCAGGGGGCTGGAAATTCACCCCTCCACTTT
13 | NA | TRBJ1-1 | NA | TRBV10-3 | CAITGRRDTEAFF | TGTGCCATCACCGGCAGGAGGGACACTGAAGCTTTCTTT
12 | few | TRBJ1-6 | NA | TRBV19 | CASSIVGSPLHF | TGTGCCAGTAGTATTGTCGGTTCACCCCTCCACTTT
12 | once | TRBJ1-2 | NA | TRBV5-1 | CASSLGSSGYTF | TGCGCCAGCAGCTTGGGGAGTTCCGGCTACACCTTC
14 | NA | TRBJ2-3 | NA | TRBV15 | CATSRDRVGDTQYF | TGTGCCACCAGCAGAGACAGGGTTGGAGATACGCAGTATTTT
12 | NA | TRBJ1-2 | NA | TRBV19 | CASSIQGVGYTF | TGTGCCAGTAGTATCCAAGGGGTTGGCTACACCTTC
18 | NA | TRBJ2-3 | TRBD2 | TRBV7-2 | CASSSRAPLAGGTDTQYF | TGTGCCAGCAGCTCCCGTGCACCTCTAGCGGGAGGCACAGATACGCAGTATTTT
13 | NA | TRBJ1-1 | NA | TRBV29-1 | CSVVSGLGTEAFF | TGCAGCGTTGTGTCCGGGTTGGGCACTGAAGCTTTCTTT
15 | NA | TRBJ2-3 | TRBD2 | TRBV28 | CASSLSGGVSDTQYF | TGTGCCAGCAGTTTATCCGGGGGGGTATCAGATACGCAGTATTTT
16 | few | TRBJ2-2 | NA | TRBV9 | CASSTSGAYNTGELFF | TGTGCCAGCAGCACCAGTGGGGCATATAACACCGGGGAGCTGTTTTTT
17 | NA | TRBJ1-2 | TRBD1 | TRBV30 | CAWSSLGGQEINYGYTF | TGTGCCTGGAGCTCCCTAGGTGGACAGGAGATTAACTATGGCTACACCTTC
16 | NA | TRBJ2-1 | NA | TRBV5-1 | CASSLEGGDRYNEQFF | TGCGCCAGCAGCTTGGAAGGGGGGGACCGTTACAATGAGCAGTTCTTC
16 | NA | TRBJ2-1 | TRBD2 | TRBV7-8 | CASSVTSGGAGNEQFF | TGTGCCAGCAGCGTCACTAGCGGGGGGGCTGGCAATGAGCAGTTCTTC
15 | NA | TRBJ2-2 | TRBD1 | TRBV7-7 | CASSLDRANTGELFF | TGTGCTAGCAGCTTAGACAGGGCGAACACCGGGGAGCTGTTTTTT
18 | few | TRBJ2-7 | TRBD2 | TRBV5-4 | CASSFFELAGLVSYEQYF | TGTGCCAGCAGCTTCTTTGAGCTAGCGGGCCTCGTCTCCTACGAGCAGTACTTC